This is a list of T cell receptor beta chains from one sample in a study of blood T cell repertoires in COVID-19. TCRdb keeps only in-frame clones here, not all; method: immunoSEQ multiplex PCR. The data contain about 380,000 clones, around nine tenths of them singletons. Input material: PBMCs or T cells enriched from blood (not recorded which). The receptors stem from a woman aged 18-29 years who had recovered from COVID-19. Each CDR3 is given with its conserved first and last residue. Each record gives: J gene, CDR3 length, V gene, clone size, D gene, CDR3 DNA, CDR3 protein. The D gene is left open where the match is weak. Expanded clones are given a class, and other clones once, few, many or no size at all.

TRBJ2-1,17,TRBV28,.,.,TGTGCCAGCAGTCTCGACATACAGGTATCCTCCTACAATGAGCAGTTCTTC,CASSLDIQVSSYNEQFF
TRBJ1-5,14,TRBV19,.,.,TGTGCCAGTAGTGTTCACGGATCGGGACAGCCCCAGCATTTT,CASSVHGSGQPQHF
TRBJ1-1,14,TRBV5-4,.,.,TGTGCCAGCAGCTTGGACAGCCTTCACACTGAAGCTTTCTTT,CASSLDSLHTEAFF
TRBJ1-6,14,TRBV4-1,.,.,TGCGCCAGCAGCCAAGGAGGGCTAGTTTCACCCCTCCACTTT,CASSQGGLVSPLHF
TRBJ2-3,16,TRBV11-2,.,TRBD2,TGTGCCAGCAGCTCCCAACTAGCGGGGGACACAGATACGCAGTATTTT,CASSSQLAGDTDTQYF
TRBJ1-4,15,TRBV6-1,.,.,TGTGCCAGCAGTGAAGCGGGGGCATTGGGTGAAAAACTGTTTTTT,CASSEAGALGEKLFF
TRBJ1-1,16,TRBV18,once,TRBD1,TGTGCCAGCTCACCCCAACAGGGGCGAAAGGAAACTGAAGCTTTCTTT,CASSPQQGRKETEAFF
TRBJ1-6,15,TRBV3-1/TRBV3-2,.,.,TGTGCCAGCAGCCAAGTGCCGGGGGGTAATTCACCCCTCCACTTT,CASSQVPGGNSPLHF
TRBJ1-5,14,TRBV7-2,few,.,TGTGCCAGCAGCTTAGGCAGGGCGGGGCAGCCCCAGCATTTT,CASSLGRAGQPQHF
TRBJ1-5,18,TRBV10-3,.,TRBD1,TGTGCCATCAGCGACCGACAGGGCTTATTGGATAGCAATCAGCCCCAGCATTTT,CAISDRQGLLDSNQPQHF
TRBJ1-6,14,TRBV18,.,TRBD1,TGTGCCAGCTCGAGACAGGGAAATAATTCACCCCTCCACTTT,CASSRQGNNSPLHF
TRBJ2-7,16,TRBV25-1,.,.,TGTGCCAGCAGTCTCCCTGGGCGGGGCGGAGCCTACGAGCAGTACTTC,CASSLPGRGGAYEQYF
TRBJ2-7,11,TRBV19,once,.,TGTGCCAGTAGTAGGAGGGACGAGCAGTACTTC,CASSRRDEQYF
TRBJ2-7,14,TRBV7-9,.,TRBD1,TGTGCCAGCAGGCGGAGACAGGGGATTTACGAGCAGTACTTC,CASRRRQGIYEQYF
TRBJ1-3,15,TRBV19,.,.,TGTGCCAGCACGACAGTCTGGACCCAAGGAAACACCATATATTTT,CASTTVWTQGNTIYF
TRBJ2-7,14,TRBV18,few,.,TGTGCCAGCTCCCGGTCGGACAGAGACTACGAGCAGTACTTC,CASSRSDRDYEQYF
TRBJ1-2,16,TRBV30,.,TRBD1,TGTGCCTGGAGTCCCGGGACAGGGGGACCTAACTATGGCTACACCTTC,CAWSPGTGGPNYGYTF
TRBJ2-3,13,TRBV5-1,.,.,TGCGCCAGCAGCCCTGCGGGGCCAGATACGCAGTATTTT,CASSPAGPDTQYF
TRBJ2-7,14,TRBV6-5,once,.,TGTGCCAGCAGGGTGACAGTAGGTCCTTACGAGCAGTACTTC,CASRVTVGPYEQYF
TRBJ1-1,21,TRBV3-1/TRBV3-2,.,TRBD1,TGTGCCAGCAGCCAAGACCCCGGGACAGGGGAACAATTACTCCTTTCCACTGAAGCTTTCTTT,CASSQDPGTGEQLLLSTEAFF
TRBJ1-2,17,TRBV10-3,.,TRBD1,TGTGCCATCAGTGAACCAGGAACAGGGGGCGGTTTGTATGGCTACACCTTC,CAISEPGTGGGLYGYTF
TRBJ2-1,12,TRBV10-2,.,.,TGCGCCAGCAGTGAAGGGGGGGATGAGCAGTTCTTC,CASSEGGDEQFF
TRBJ2-7,14,TRBV5-1,.,TRBD1,TGCGCCAGCAGCTTGGGGGACAGGGGGTACGAGCAGTACTTC,CASSLGDRGYEQYF
TRBJ2-7,14,TRBV19,.,TRBD2,TGTGCCAGTAGTATTGGGCGGGAGACCTACGAGCAGTACTTC,CASSIGRETYEQYF
TRBJ2-1,15,TRBV7-9,.,TRBD1,TGTGCCAGCAGCTTAACGCAGGGGGCCCACAATGAGCAGTTCTTC,CASSLTQGAHNEQFF
TRBJ2-2,16,TRBV6-4,many,TRBD1,TGTGCCAGCAGTACCGGCGGCGACAGGGAAACCGGGGAGCTGTTTTTT,CASSTGGDRETGELFF
TRBJ2-2,14,TRBV18,once,.,TGTGCCAGCTCATACGGGATGAACACCGGGGAGCTGTTTTTT,CASSYGMNTGELFF
TRBJ1-3,17,TRBV9,once,.,TGTGCCAGCAGCGTAGGGTATGCAGGGTACTCTGGAAACACCATATATTTT,CASSVGYAGYSGNTIYF
TRBJ2-1,12,TRBV4-2,.,.,TGTGCCAGCAGCTCCCAGGGGAATGAGCAGTTCTTC,CASSSQGNEQFF
TRBJ2-2,16,TRBV27,.,TRBD2,TGTGCCAGCAGCATGGCCCTAGCGGGGGGAGACGGGGAGCTGTTTTTT,CASSMALAGGDGELFF
TRBJ2-3,14,TRBV6-4,.,.,TGTGCCGGCACCATTCCAGCGCCCACAGATACGCAGTATTTT,CAGTIPAPTDTQYF
TRBJ2-5,13,TRBV10-3,.,.,TGTGCCATCCGCCCGGGGGTCCAAGAGACCCAGTACTTC,CAIRPGVQETQYF
TRBJ1-1,11,TRBV2,.,.,TGTGCCAGCAGTGACTACACTGAAGCTTTCTTT,CASSDYTEAFF
TRBJ1-1,15,TRBV18,.,TRBD1,TGTGCCAGCTCCCGAGACAGGGTGGAGTACACTGAAGCTTTCTTT,CASSRDRVEYTEAFF
TRBJ2-2,11,TRBV29-1,.,.,TGCAGCCCCCGAGGCCCCGGGGAGCTGTTTTTT,CSPRGPGELFF
TRBJ2-7,14,TRBV6-1,many,TRBD2,TGTGCCAGCAGTGAAGCAGGGACTAGCTACGAGCAGTACTTC,CASSEAGTSYEQYF
TRBJ1-2,12,TRBV6-5,few,TRBD1,TGTGCCAGCAGGGCGGGACAGAGGGGCTACACCTTC,CASRAGQRGYTF
TRBJ2-7,16,TRBV7-2,.,.,TGTGCCAGCAGCTTAGCACCGTACTACACCGACTACGAGCAGTACTTC,CASSLAPYYTDYEQYF
TRBJ2-4,17,TRBV2,once,.,TGTGCCAGCACCACCCACCCGACAGAAGTTAGCCTAAACATTCAGTACTTC,CASTTHPTEVSLNIQYF
TRBJ1-2,13,TRBV7-2,.,TRBD1,TGTGCCAGCAGTGGGACAGGGGCTAAGGGCTACACCTTC,CASSGTGAKGYTF
TRBJ1-5,14,TRBV1,.,.,TGCACCAGCACGCCCAGGGGAAGCAATCAGCCCCAGCATTTT,CTSTPRGSNQPQHF
TRBJ1-4,15,TRBV4-3,.,TRBD1,TGCGCCAGCAGCAAGACAGGGTTCCCTAATGAAAAACTGTTTTTT,CASSKTGFPNEKLFF
TRBJ2-7,14,TRBV6-5,.,TRBD1,TGTGCCAGCATCCCCGGGACAGGGTATCTGGAGCAGTACTTC,CASIPGTGYLEQYF
TRBJ1-3,14,TRBV4-1,.,TRBD1,TGCGCCAGCAGCCATAGGGACAGGGAAAACACCATATATTTT,CASSHRDRENTIYF
TRBJ1-4,12,TRBV7-9,.,.,TGTGCCGCGGCAGGGTGGAATGAAAAACTGTTTTTT,CAAAGWNEKLFF
TRBJ1-4,12,TRBV6-5,.,.,TGTGCCAGCAGTCGTCCTAATGAAAAACTGTTTTTT,CASSRPNEKLFF
TRBJ1-6,21,TRBV12-5,.,.,TGTGCTAGTGGTTTGGTAGGGAGTGGTGGGCGTTCCGAGGCCTATAATTCACCCCTCCACTTT,CASGLVGSGGRSEAYNSPLHF
TRBJ2-3,16,TRBV7-8,.,.,TGTGCCAGCAGCCTGCTAGGGAGAACTAGCACAGATACGCAGTATTTT,CASSLLGRTSTDTQYF
TRBJ1-4,16,TRBV13,.,TRBD1,TGTGCCAGCAGCCAAAACCGGGACAGGCCTAATGAAAAACTGTTTTTT,CASSQNRDRPNEKLFF
TRBJ1-1,13,TRBV7-6,.,TRBD1,TGTGCCAGCAGCCCCGGACAGGGAGGTACAGCTTTCTTT,CASSPGQGGTAFF
TRBJ2-7,15,TRBV5-1,.,TRBD1,TGCGCCAGCAGCCTGACAGGGGGTAATTTCTACGAGCAGTACTTC,CASSLTGGNFYEQYF
TRBJ1-2,15,TRBV6-5,.,.,TGTGCCAGCGAGGGGAGGGGTATTCTAGACTATGGCTACACCTTC,CASEGRGILDYGYTF
TRBJ1-1,14,TRBV29-1,.,.,TGCAGCGCCGCTCCCCCCCTTAACTACCCTGAAGCTTTCTTT,CSAAPPLNYPEAFF
TRBJ2-5,15,TRBV7-3,.,.,TGTGCCAGCAGCCCGAGGGGGGGGTTGGGAGAGACCCAGTACTTC,CASSPRGGLGETQYF
TRBJ2-1,13,TRBV19,.,.,TGTGCCATCCGGGACTCTGTGGACAATGAGCAGTTCTTC,CAIRDSVDNEQFF
TRBJ2-3,15,TRBV18,.,TRBD2,TGTGCCAGCTCACCGAGCGGGGGGGGCACAGATACGCAGTATTTT,CASSPSGGGTDTQYF
TRBJ2-2,16,TRBV7-7,once,TRBD2,TGTGCTAGCAGCCCTAGCGGGGGTTCCGGGGACGGGGAGCTGTTTTTT,CASSPSGGSGDGELFF